The rows below give T cell receptor beta chains drawn from one sample of a study of blood T cell repertoires in COVID-19. Method: immunoSEQ multiplex PCR; TCRdb's copy keeps in-frame clones and lacks some. In the table there are approximately 110,000 clones, 69% of which are singletons. Sample: peripheral blood. All receptors derive from an elderly man with acute or convalescent COVID-19. The CDR3 runs from the conserved cysteine through the conserved F or W.

J: TRBJ2-5; V: TRBV6-5; CDR3: CASSRGGETQYF
J: TRBJ1-5; V: TRBV19; CDR3: CASRGFSRGLNQPQHF
J: TRBJ1-6; V: TRBV5-1; CDR3: CASRAGQGESPLHF
J: TRBJ1-2; V: TRBV10-2; CDR3: CASSDGDYGYTF
J: TRBJ2-3; V: TRBV5-1; CDR3: CASSTTGGDTQYF
J: TRBJ2-7; V: TRBV7-2; CDR3: CASSLARGVSSYEQYF
J: TRBJ2-5; V: TRBV5-1; CDR3: CASSLEGRARETQYF
J: TRBJ2-2; V: TRBV7-9; CDR3: CASRGQGGTGELFF
J: TRBJ1-5; V: TRBV5-1; CDR3: CASSPGFVGYSNQPQHF
J: TRBJ1-4; V: TRBV3-1/TRBV3-2; CDR3: CASSQGGGFEKLFF
J: TRBJ1-1; V: TRBV5-4; CDR3: CASSPRGGRNTEAFF
J: TRBJ1-2; V: TRBV9; CDR3: CASSGPGSYGYTF
J: TRBJ2-3; V: TRBV5-4; CDR3: CASSLGTNTQYF
J: TRBJ1-5; V: TRBV18; CDR3: CASSGDRGYQPQHF
J: TRBJ1-2; V: TRBV28; CDR3: CASRTTLNYGYTF
J: TRBJ2-7; V: TRBV28; CDR3: CASSLTGTRSYEQYF
J: TRBJ2-5; V: TRBV28; CDR3: CASSLLAGPQETQYF
J: TRBJ2-2; V: TRBV7-8; CDR3: CASSFRGNTGELFF
J: TRBJ2-1; V: TRBV11-3; CDR3: CASSFGGALDEQFF
J: TRBJ2-4; V: TRBV4-1; CDR3: CASSRSTGGENIQYF
J: TRBJ2-4; V: TRBV27; CDR3: CASSFSGTGYGKNIQYF
J: TRBJ2-6; V: TRBV6-6; CDR3: CASSPPPQLGANVLTF
J: TRBJ2-7; V: TRBV2; CDR3: CASSELGTVPYEQYF
J: TRBJ2-7; V: TRBV5-6; CDR3: CASSGDRGRSGEQYF
J: TRBJ2-3; V: TRBV30; CDR3: CAWQTPGQGITDTQYF
J: TRBJ2-7; V: TRBV4-3; CDR3: CASSQDRGLAGGSTFYEQYF
J: TRBJ2-1; V: TRBV3-1/TRBV3-2; CDR3: CASSQKGGRPSYNEQFF
J: TRBJ1-2; V: TRBV2; CDR3: CASRWTGGGYTF
J: TRBJ2-3; V: TRBV5-4; CDR3: CASSLNDRDTQYF
J: TRBJ1-2; V: TRBV28; CDR3: CASSLAVLYGYTF
J: TRBJ2-7; V: TRBV4-1; CDR3: CASSHFPGQGAIYEQYF
J: TRBJ2-7; V: TRBV20-1; CDR3: CSAPTRGEQYF
J: TRBJ2-7; V: TRBV25-1; CDR3: CASSDRGPYEQYF
J: TRBJ1-1; V: TRBV27; CDR3: CASRDSVLNTEAFF
J: TRBJ1-5; V: TRBV6-5; CDR3: CASSRQVGNQPQHF
J: TRBJ2-5; V: TRBV2; CDR3: CASEIDREETQYF
J: TRBJ1-6; V: TRBV25-1; CDR3: CASSARENNSPLHF
J: TRBJ1-6; V: TRBV5-6; CDR3: CASSYGAAPNSPLHF
J: TRBJ2-3; V: TRBV15; CDR3: CATSSRREYSDTQYF
J: TRBJ2-1; V: TRBV15; CDR3: CATSRDPSNEQFF
J: TRBJ2-7; V: TRBV3-1/TRBV3-2; CDR3: CASSQGPEREREQYF
J: TRBJ2-3; V: TRBV7-2; CDR3: CASRPTLFGTDTQYF
J: TRBJ1-5; V: TRBV28; CDR3: CASSLGQRRQPQHF
J: TRBJ1-3; V: TRBV19; CDR3: CASMTGSGNTIYF
J: TRBJ1-5; V: TRBV12-2; CDR3: CASRLAPTRRGGPQHF
J: TRBJ1-3; V: TRBV3-1/TRBV3-2; CDR3: CASSQGVGGSGNTIYF
J: TRBJ2-7; V: TRBV11-2; CDR3: CASSLEGGRSYEQYF
J: TRBJ2-7; V: TRBV6-2/TRBV6-3; CDR3: CASSYRVAGGPGEQYF
J: TRBJ2-5; V: TRBV7-2; CDR3: CASSLNWAVAGETQYF
J: TRBJ2-7; V: TRBV10-3; CDR3: CAISEAGARYEQYF
J: TRBJ2-1; V: TRBV5-6; CDR3: CASSLSQREDHEQFF